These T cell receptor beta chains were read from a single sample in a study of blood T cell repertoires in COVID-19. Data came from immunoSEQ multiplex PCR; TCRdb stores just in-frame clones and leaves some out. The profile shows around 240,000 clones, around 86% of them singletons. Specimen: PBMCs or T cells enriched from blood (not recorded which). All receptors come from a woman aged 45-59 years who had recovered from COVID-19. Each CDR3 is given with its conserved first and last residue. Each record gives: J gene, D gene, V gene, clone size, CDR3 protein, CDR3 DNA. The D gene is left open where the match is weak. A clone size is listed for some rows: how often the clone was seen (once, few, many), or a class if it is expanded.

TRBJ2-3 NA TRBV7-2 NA CASSGDLTPSTDTQYF TGTGCCAGCAGCGGAGACTTGACGCCTAGCACAGATACGCAGTATTTT
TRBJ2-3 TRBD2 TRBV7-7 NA CASSLTLAASTDTQYF TGTGCTAGCAGCTTAACCCTAGCGGCTAGCACAGATACGCAGTATTTT
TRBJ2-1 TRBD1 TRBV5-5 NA CASSLFPGQGYNEQFF TGTGCCAGCAGCCTATTTCCGGGACAGGGCTACAATGAGCAGTTCTTC
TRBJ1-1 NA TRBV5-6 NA CASSSLNYGAEAFF TGTGCCAGCAGCTCCCTCAACTACGGGGCTGAAGCTTTCTTT
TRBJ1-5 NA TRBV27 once CASSGALGNQPQHF TGTGCCAGCAGTGGGGCGTTGGGCAATCAGCCCCAGCATTTT
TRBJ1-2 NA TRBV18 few CASSLGGGMIVYGYTF TGTGCCAGCTCCCTAGGGGGGGGAATGATCGTCTATGGCTACACCTTC
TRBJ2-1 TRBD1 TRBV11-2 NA CASSLDRGSSYNEQFF TGTGCCAGCAGCCTAGACAGGGGCAGTTCCTACAATGAGCAGTTCTTC
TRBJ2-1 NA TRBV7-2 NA CASSLVRYNEQFF TGTGCCAGCAGCTTAGTCAGATACAATGAGCAGTTCTTC
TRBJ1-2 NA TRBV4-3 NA CASSHNTVGVIGYTF TGCGCCAGCAGCCACAACACGGTCGGGGTGATTGGCTACACCTTC
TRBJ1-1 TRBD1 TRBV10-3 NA CAISEFTGETEAFF TGTGCCATCAGTGAGTTTACAGGGGAAACTGAAGCTTTCTTT
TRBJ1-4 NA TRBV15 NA CATSSQVLTQEKLFF TGTGCCACCAGCAGCCAGGTCCTGACCCAGGAAAAACTGTTTTTT
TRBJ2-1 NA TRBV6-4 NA CASRTLGGTVPRRYNEQFF TGTGCCAGCAGGACACTTGGGGGGACAGTCCCTCGGAGATACAATGAGCAGTTCTTC
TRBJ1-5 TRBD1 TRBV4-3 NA CASSQRTGTQPQHF TGCGCCAGCAGCCAACGGACAGGGACTCAGCCCCAGCATTTT
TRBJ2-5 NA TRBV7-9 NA CASSARDNQETQYF TGTGCCAGCAGCGCCCGGGACAACCAAGAGACCCAGTACTTC
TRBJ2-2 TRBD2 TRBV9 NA CASSVPRWREDTGELFF TGTGCCAGCAGCGTCCCACGCTGGCGGGAGGATACCGGGGAGCTGTTTTTT
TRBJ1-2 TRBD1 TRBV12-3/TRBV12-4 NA CASSEDRTYGYTF TGTGCCAGCAGCGAGGACAGGACTTATGGCTACACCTTC
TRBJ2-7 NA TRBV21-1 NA CASSNAGTGKDEQYF TGTGCCAGCAGCAATGCCGGGACAGGGAAAGACGAGCAGTACTTC
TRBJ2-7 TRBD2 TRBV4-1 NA CASSQPTSGSSYEQYF TGCGCCAGCAGCCAACCAACTAGCGGCTCATCCTACGAGCAGTACTTC
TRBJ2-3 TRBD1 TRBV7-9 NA CASSLGQGADTQYF TGTGCCAGCAGCCTGGGACAGGGGGCAGATACGCAGTATTTT
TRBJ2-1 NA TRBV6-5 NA CASSYSFYNEQFF TGTGCCAGCAGTTACTCCTTTTACAATGAGCAGTTCTTC
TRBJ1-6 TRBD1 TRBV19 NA CASSIMTGKYNSPLHF TGTGCCAGTAGTATTATGACAGGGAAATATAATTCACCCCTCCACTTT
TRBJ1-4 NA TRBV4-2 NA CASSQKTTGGTNEKLFF TGTGCCAGCAGCCAAAAGACTACCGGGGGGACTAATGAAAAACTGTTTTTT
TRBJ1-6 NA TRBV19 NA CASSIKDRNNSPLHF TGTGCCAGTAGTATAAAAGACAGAAACAATTCACCCCTCCACTTT
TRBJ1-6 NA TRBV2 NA CASSASLYNSPLHF TGTGCCAGCAGTGCTAGCCTCTATAATTCACCCCTCCACTTT
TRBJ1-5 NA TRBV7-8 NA CASSLATGGDSNQPQHF TGTGCCAGCAGCTTAGCGACGGGGGGGGATAGCAATCAGCCCCAGCATTTT
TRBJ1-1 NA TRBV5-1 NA CASSSTFAEAFF TGCGCCAGCTCGTCAACTTTCGCTGAAGCTTTCTTT
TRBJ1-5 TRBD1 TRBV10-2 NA CASTPGQARNQPQHF TGCGCCAGCACCCCGGGACAGGCCCGGAATCAGCCCCAGCATTTT
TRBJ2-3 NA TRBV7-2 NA CASSPDFASTDTQYF TGTGCCAGCAGCCCGGACTTCGCTAGCACAGATACGCAGTATTTT
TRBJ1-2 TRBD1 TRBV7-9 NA CASSFTGGDSHGYTF TGTGCCAGCAGCTTTACAGGGGGTGATTCTCATGGCTACACCTTC
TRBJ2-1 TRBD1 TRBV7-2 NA CASSLTAPGQGANEQFF TGTGCCAGCAGCCTTACAGCCCCGGGACAGGGAGCCAATGAGCAGTTCTTC
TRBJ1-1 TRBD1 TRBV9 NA CASSVEGQQNTEAFF TGTGCCAGCAGCGTAGAGGGACAGCAGAACACTGAAGCTTTCTTT
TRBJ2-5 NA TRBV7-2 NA CASSSQSGETQYF TGTGCCAGCAGCTCGCAGTCGGGGGAGACCCAGTACTTC
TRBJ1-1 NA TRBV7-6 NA CASSLARGRMNTEAFF TGTGCCAGCAGCTTGGCCAGGGGTAGGATGAACACTGAAGCTTTCTTT
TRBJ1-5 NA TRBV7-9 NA CASTHGGGNQPQHF TGTGCCAGCACCCACGGGGGTGGAAATCAGCCCCAGCATTTT
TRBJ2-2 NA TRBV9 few CASEGRQNTGELFF TGTGCCAGCGAAGGCAGGCAGAACACCGGGGAGCTGTTTTTT
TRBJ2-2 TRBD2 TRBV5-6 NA CASSLQRTSGRWTGELFF TGTGCCAGCAGCTTGCAACGGACTAGCGGGAGATGGACCGGGGAGCTGTTTTTT
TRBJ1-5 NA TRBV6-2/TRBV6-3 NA CASSLLYQPQHF TGTGCCAGCAGCCTCCTTTATCAGCCCCAGCATTTT
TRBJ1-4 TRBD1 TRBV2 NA CATRQGLADEKLFF TGTGCCACCAGACAGGGGCTCGCCGATGAAAAACTGTTTTTT
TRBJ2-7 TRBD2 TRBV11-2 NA CASSLSLRLAGTAYEQYF TGTGCCAGCAGCCTATCGCTCAGACTAGCGGGAACCGCCTACGAGCAGTACTTC